This T cell receptor beta chain was recovered during a study of shared clonotypes between healthy human individuals. Naive CD8 cells were CD45RO-negative, positively selected for CCR7, excluding terminally differentiated effector memory CD45RA+ cells. The authors ran the assay at deep level. The repertoire was sequenced with immunoSEQ multiplex PCR; TCRdb's copy has only in-frame clones and lacks some. This table has approximately 1.9 million clones, over 85% appearing once. CDR3 length: 18 amino acids. Trimming took off 2 bases at V and 0 bases at J, with 21 bases between the two ends. CDR1 and CDR2 from the germline V gene are SGDLS and YYNGEE. Worth noting for this clone: As yet, its antigen is unknown.

Points from the study as a whole: Approximately 4.6% of naive CD4 clonotypes were common to several donors.

The chain links TRBV9 to TRBJ2-7, with D unresolved. This TCR was recovered from a man aged 18 to 29 in good health. Some clones in this sample may be carry-over from other donors' samples. Sequencing was done on a sample of naive CD8+ T cells from PBMCs. CDR3 loop: CASSVLTQPRDSSYEQYF. For the CDR3, the DNA is TGTGCCAGCAGCGTCCTCACGCAACCAAGGGATTCCTCCTACGAGCAGTACTTC.